This T cell receptor beta chain was captured by sequencing in a study of CD8+CD57+ T cells in acquired aplastic anemia. The wider study: Sorted CD4+ and CD8+ cells yielded 2.5 to 3.5 ug of DNA on average.

The sequenced patients had an expansion of CD8+CD57+ cells seen by flow cytometry. A severe acquired aplastic anemia diagnosis applied to all patients. The study's findings and limits: Shared by patients and controls, fewer than 30 CD8+ CDR3s were abundant in patients.

CDR3 and TCR beta VDJ profiling relied on genomic DNA as the template. TCRdb recomputed calls from the reads with MiXCR, one row per CDR3 protein. This table holds about 250,000 distinct CDR3 sequences, around 46% found once. In the case of this clonotype: The antigen is not known.

Between the trimmed V and J ends, which lost 1 base and 4 bases, there was a span of 7 bases. The germline CDR1 and CDR2 sequences are SGHNT and YYREEE (reference sequence). The CDR3 has 13 residues. The receptor comes from a human donor with aplastic anemia. Sequencing input: sorted CD4+, CD8+, or CD8+CD57+ T cells (not recorded which) from PBMCs. V and J are TRBV5-4 and TRBJ2-3, with D hard to call. This CDR3 reads CASSLRFADTQYF. The CDR3 DNA reads TGTGCCAGCAGCTTGAGGTTCGCAGATACGCAGTATTTT.